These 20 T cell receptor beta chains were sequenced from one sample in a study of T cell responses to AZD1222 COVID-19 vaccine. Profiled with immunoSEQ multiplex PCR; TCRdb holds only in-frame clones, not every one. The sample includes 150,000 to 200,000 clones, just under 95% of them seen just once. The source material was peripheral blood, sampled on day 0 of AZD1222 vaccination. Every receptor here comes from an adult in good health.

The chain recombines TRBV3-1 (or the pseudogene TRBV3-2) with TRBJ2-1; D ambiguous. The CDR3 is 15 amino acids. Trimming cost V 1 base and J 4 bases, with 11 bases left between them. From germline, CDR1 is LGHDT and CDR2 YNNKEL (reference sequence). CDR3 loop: CASSQGTTLYNEQFF. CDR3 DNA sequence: TGTGCCAGCAGCCAAGGGACCACCCTTTACAATGAGCAGTTCTTC.

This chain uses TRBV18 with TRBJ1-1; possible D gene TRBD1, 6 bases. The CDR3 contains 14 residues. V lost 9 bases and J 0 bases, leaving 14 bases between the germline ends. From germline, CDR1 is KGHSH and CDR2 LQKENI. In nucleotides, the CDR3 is TGTGCCAGTCGTGAGACAGGATTGAACACTGAAGCTTTCTTT. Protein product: CASRETGLNTEAFF.

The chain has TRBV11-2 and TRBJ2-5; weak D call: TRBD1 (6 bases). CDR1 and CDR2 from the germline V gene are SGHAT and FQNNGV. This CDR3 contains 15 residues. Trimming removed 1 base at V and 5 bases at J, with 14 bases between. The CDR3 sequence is CASSLVRGVVETQYF. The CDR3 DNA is TGTGCCAGCAGCTTAGTCAGGGGAGTGGTGGAGACCCAGTACTTC.

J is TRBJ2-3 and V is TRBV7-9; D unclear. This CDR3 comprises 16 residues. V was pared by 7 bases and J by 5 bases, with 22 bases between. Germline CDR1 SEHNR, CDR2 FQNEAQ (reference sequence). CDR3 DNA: TGTGCCAGCAACAGCAAGGCCTCTCGGTTGGGAGATACGCAGTATTTT. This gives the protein CASNSKASRLGDTQYF.

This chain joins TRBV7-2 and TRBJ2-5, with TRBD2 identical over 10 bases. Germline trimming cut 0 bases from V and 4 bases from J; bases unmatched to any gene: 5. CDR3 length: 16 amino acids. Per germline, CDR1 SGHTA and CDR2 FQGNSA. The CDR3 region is CASSLAGVAGGETQYF. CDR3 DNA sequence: TGTGCCAGCAGCTTAGCTGGGGTAGCGGGGGGAGAGACCCAGTACTTC.

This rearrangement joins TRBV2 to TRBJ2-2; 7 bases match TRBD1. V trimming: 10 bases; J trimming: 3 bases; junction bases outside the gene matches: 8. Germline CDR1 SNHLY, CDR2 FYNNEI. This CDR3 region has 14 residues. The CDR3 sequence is CATSWDRHTGELFF. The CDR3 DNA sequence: TGTGCCACCAGCTGGGACAGACACACCGGGGAGCTGTTTTTT.

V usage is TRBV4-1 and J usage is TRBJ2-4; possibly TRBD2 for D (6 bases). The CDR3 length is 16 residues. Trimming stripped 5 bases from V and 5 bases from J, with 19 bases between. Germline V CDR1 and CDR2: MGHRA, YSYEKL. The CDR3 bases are TGCGCCAGCAGCTTGTGGGACTCCCCTCTACAAAACATTCAGTACTTC. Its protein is CASSLWDSPLQNIQYF.

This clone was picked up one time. Here the CDR3 reads CASSLHRGPQETQYF. DNA of the CDR3: TGCGCCAGCAGCTTACACAGGGGGCCCCAAGAGACCCAGTACTTC. The V gene is TRBV5-1, the J gene TRBJ2-5, with TRBD1 matching 9 bases. Germline V gives CDR1 SGHRS, CDR2 YFSETQ. The CDR3 covers 15 residues. Trimming removed 2 bases from V and 1 base from J; junction bases left unmatched: 3.

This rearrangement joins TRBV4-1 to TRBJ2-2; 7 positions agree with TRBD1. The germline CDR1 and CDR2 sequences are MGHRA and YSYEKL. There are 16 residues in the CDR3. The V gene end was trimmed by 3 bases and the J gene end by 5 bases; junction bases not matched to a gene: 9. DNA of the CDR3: TGCGCCAGCAGCCATCGAAATCCGGGACAGACCGGGGAGCTGTTTTTT. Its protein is CASSHRNPGQTGELFF.

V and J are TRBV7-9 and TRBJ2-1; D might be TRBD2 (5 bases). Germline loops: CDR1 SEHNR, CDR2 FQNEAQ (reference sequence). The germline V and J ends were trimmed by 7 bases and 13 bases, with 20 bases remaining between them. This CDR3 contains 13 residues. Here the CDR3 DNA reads TGTGCCAGCATCCAGTCGGGATCCGACTCCCAGTTCTTC. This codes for CASIQSGSDSQFF.

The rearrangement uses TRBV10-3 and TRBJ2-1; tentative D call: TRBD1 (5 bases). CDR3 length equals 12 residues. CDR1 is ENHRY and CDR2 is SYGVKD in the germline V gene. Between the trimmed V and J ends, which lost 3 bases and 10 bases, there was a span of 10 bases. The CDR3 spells CAISDRVREQFF. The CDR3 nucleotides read TGTGCCATCAGTGACAGGGTTAGAGAGCAGTTCTTC.

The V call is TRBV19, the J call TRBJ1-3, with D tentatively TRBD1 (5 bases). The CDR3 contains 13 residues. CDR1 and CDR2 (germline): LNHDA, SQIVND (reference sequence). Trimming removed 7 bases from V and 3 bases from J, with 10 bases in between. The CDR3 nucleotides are TGTGCCAGTACGGAGGGGCGTGGAAACACCATATATTTT. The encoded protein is CASTEGRGNTIYF.

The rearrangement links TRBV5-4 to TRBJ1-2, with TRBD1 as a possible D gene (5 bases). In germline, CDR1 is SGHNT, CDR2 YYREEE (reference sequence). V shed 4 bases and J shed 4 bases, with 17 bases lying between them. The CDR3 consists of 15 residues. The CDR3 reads CASSLPGSGGYGYTF. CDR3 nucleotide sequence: TGTGCCAGCAGCCTGCCCGGGAGTGGGGGCTATGGCTACACCTTC. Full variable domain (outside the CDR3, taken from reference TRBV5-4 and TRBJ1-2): ETGVTQSPTHLIKTRGQQVTLRCSSQSGHNTVSWYQQALGQGPQFIFQYYREEENGRGNFPPRFSGLQFPNYSSELNVNALELDDSALYLCASSLPGSGGYGYTFGSGTRLTVV.

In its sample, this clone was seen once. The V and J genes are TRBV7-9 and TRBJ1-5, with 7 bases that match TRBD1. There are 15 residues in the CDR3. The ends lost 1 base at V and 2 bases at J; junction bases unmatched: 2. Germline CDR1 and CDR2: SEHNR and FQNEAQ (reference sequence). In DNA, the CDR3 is TGTGCCAGCAGCTTAGGTGGACAGGGCAATCAGCCCCAGCATTTT. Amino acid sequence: CASSLGGQGNQPQHF.

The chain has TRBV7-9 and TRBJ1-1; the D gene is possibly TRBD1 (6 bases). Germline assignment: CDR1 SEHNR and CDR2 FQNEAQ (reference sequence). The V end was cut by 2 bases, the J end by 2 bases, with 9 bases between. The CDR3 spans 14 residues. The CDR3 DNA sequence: TGTGCCAGCAGCTTACAGGGGATTAACACTGAAGCTTTCTTT. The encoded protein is CASSLQGINTEAFF.

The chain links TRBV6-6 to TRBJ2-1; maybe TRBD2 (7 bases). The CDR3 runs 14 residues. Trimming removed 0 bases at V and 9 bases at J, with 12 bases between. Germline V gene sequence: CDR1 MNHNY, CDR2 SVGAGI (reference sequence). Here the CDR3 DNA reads TGTGCCAGCAGTTACTCAGGGGGGGGGCCTGAGCAGTTCTTC. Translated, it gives CASSYSGGGPEQFF.

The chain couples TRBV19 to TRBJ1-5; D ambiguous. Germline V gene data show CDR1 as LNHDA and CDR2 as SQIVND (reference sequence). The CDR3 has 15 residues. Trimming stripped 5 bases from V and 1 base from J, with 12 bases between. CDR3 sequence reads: CASSGVMDSNQPQHF. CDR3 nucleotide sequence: TGTGCCAGTAGTGGGGTGATGGACAGCAATCAGCCCCAGCATTTT.

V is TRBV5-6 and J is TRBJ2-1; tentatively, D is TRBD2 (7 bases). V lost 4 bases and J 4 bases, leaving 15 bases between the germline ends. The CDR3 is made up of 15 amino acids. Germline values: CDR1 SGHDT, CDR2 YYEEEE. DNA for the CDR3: TGTGCCAGCAGCCGGGCGGGGGCCGGGTACAATGAGCAGTTCTTC. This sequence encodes CASSRAGAGYNEQFF.

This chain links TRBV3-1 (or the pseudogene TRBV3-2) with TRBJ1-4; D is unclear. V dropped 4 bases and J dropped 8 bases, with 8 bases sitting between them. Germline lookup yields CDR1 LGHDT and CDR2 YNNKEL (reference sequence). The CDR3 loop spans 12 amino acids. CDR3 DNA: TGTGCCAGCAGCCTTCGTGTGGAAAAACTGTTTTTT. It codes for CASSLRVEKLFF.

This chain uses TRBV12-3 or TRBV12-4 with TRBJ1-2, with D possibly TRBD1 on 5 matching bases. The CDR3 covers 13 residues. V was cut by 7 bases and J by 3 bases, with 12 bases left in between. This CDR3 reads CASNVPTDYGYTF. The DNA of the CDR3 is TGTGCCAGCAATGTACCGACAGACTATGGCTACACCTTC.